One sample yielded the 16 T cell receptor beta chains listed below, sequenced in a study of T cells after yellow fever vaccination. TCRdb passed the 5' RACE reads through MiXCR, listing each CDR3 protein once. The sample holds 610,000 or so distinct CDR3 sequences, roughly an eighth seen once. The sample consisted of PBMCs, taken on the day of the yellow fever booster vaccination. The receptors were sampled from a man aged 25-45 years who received the YFV17D yellow fever vaccine.

This sequence joins TRBV19 and TRBJ1-5; D is perhaps TRBD1 (5 bases). In germline, CDR1 is LNHDA, CDR2 SQIVND (reference sequence). Trimming removed 3 bases from V and 2 bases from J, with 11 bases in between. The CDR3 is 15 residues long. The CDR3 coding sequence is TGTGCCAGTAGTATTGTGGGGGGGGGCAATCAGCCCCAGCATTTT. It specifies CASSIVGGGNQPQHF.

This clonotype was observed a handful of times. CDR3 nucleotides: TGCGCCAGCAGCTTGCGTCAGGGGGGCTTTGATGAGCAGTTCTTC. It is translated as CASSLRQGGFDEQFF. The rearrangement links TRBV5-1 to TRBJ2-1; possible D gene TRBD1, 7 bases. The V gene lost 1 base and the J gene lost 8 bases, with 16 bases spanning the gap. Germline V gene lookup returns CDR1 SGHRS and CDR2 YFSETQ. The CDR3 has 15 amino acids.

The chain combines TRBV15 with TRBJ1-2; D gene uncertain. With 8 bases removed from V and 8 bases from J, the gap between germline ends came to 12 bases. Germline V lookup: CDR1 LNHNV, CDR2 YYDKDF (reference sequence). The CDR3 sequence is 11 residues long. The CDR3 here is CATQSIRGYTF. Written as DNA, the CDR3 is TGTGCCACCCAGTCAATCAGAGGCTACACCTTC.

This clonotype showed up just a few times. The chain is built from TRBV5-5 and TRBJ2-7, with D tentatively TRBD1 (5 bases). The V gene's germline CDR1 is SGHKS and CDR2 YYEKEE (reference sequence). The V end was cut by 7 bases, the J end by 3 bases, with 11 bases between. The CDR3 extends over 12 amino acids. As DNA, the CDR3 is TGTGCCAGCGGGCAAAGGGGCTACGAGCAGTACTTC. Translated, it gives CASGQRGYEQYF.

This clonotype was observed at least ten times. The J gene is TRBJ1-2, the V gene TRBV20-1; perhaps TRBD1 as D (5 bases). CDR3 length: 12 amino acids. The V gene's germline CDR1 is DFQATT and CDR2 SNEGSKA (reference sequence). V dropped 4 bases and J dropped 8 bases, with 14 bases sitting between them. CDR3 sequence: CSATPGSHGYTF. The DNA for the CDR3 is TGCAGTGCTACCCCAGGGAGTCACGGCTACACCTTC.

The chain uses TRBV20-1 and TRBJ2-3; 10 bases map to TRBD2. The CDR3 length is 14 residues. Germline V CDR1 and CDR2: DFQATT, SNEGSKA (reference sequence). V gave up 5 bases and J gave up 6 bases; unmatched junction bases: 8. This CDR3 is CSAEGLAGVDTQYF. CDR3 sequence (DNA): TGCAGTGCTGAGGGGCTAGCGGGAGTGGATACGCAGTATTTT.

The chain combines TRBV29-1 with TRBJ2-1, with a weak D call TRBD1 (5 bases). Germline CDR1 SQVTM, CDR2 ANQGSEA. This CDR3 contains 13 residues. V lost 7 bases, J lost 6 bases, and 16 bases lay in between. The CDR3 region is CSAHRQIGNEQFF. In DNA, the CDR3 is TGCAGCGCTCACAGGCAGATCGGCAATGAGCAGTTCTTC.

The chain carries TRBV11-2 and TRBJ2-1, with D perhaps matching TRBD1 (5 bases). Looked up from germline, CDR1 is SGHAT and CDR2 is FQNNGV. The V end lost 7 bases, the J end lost 2 bases, and 9 bases lay between the germline ends. This CDR3 is 13 amino acids long. For the CDR3, the DNA is TGTGCCAGCAACCCGGACACCTACAATGAGCAGTTCTTC. Its translation: CASNPDTYNEQFF.

Remarks on this clonotype: An end of the junction differs from the germline gene, which may be a read error. The rearrangement links TRBV6-2 or TRBV6-3 to TRBJ1-1, with TRBD1 matching 7 bases. The germline CDR1 and CDR2 sequences are MNHEY and SVGEGT. The length of the CDR3 is 13 residues. CDR3 amino acids: CASRDSSNIEAFF. Here the CDR3 DNA reads TGTGCCAGCCGGGACAGCTCGAACATTGAAGCTTTCTTT.

The chain employs TRBV3-1 and TRBJ2-2; D call uncertain. This CDR3 is 12 amino acids long. CDR1 and CDR2 (germline): LGHDT, YNNKEL (reference sequence). The V and J ends lost 4 bases and 7 bases respectively, with 7 bases between them. CDR3 residues: CASSRSSGELFF. Written as DNA, the CDR3 is TGTGCCAGCAGCCGTTCAAGCGGGGAGCTGTTTTTT.

The table lists this clonotype with many counts. This chain uses TRBV12-5 with TRBJ1-4; D gene uncertain. V was trimmed by 1 base and J by 12 bases, leaving 12 bases between them. CDR1 and CDR2 from the germline V gene are LGHNT and FRNRAP. This CDR3 is 13 amino acids long. The CDR3 loop reads CASGLEGMTELFF. The DNA for the CDR3 is TGTGCTAGTGGTTTGGAAGGGATGACGGAACTGTTTTTT.

The chain combines TRBV7-3 with TRBJ2-5; 13 nucleotides match TRBD2. Germline assignment: CDR1 SGHTA and CDR2 FQGTGA. The J segment lost 9 bases and the V segment lost 5 bases, leaving 6 bases of the junction unmatched. The CDR3 totals 14 residues. This chain's CDR3 is CASSPGLAGDAQYF. CDR3 bases: TGTGCCAGCAGCCCCGGACTAGCGGGAGACGCCCAGTACTTC.

The V and J genes are TRBV29-1 and TRBJ1-1; unclear D gene. This CDR3 region has 10 residues. The germline V gene encodes CDR1 SQVTM and CDR2 ANQGSEA. Trimming cost V 4 bases and J 4 bases, with 4 bases left between them. This chain's CDR3 is CSVGLTEAFF. In DNA form, the CDR3 reads TGCAGCGTTGGACTCACTGAAGCTTTCTTT.

The chain links TRBV7-3 to TRBJ2-2; a possible D gene is TRBD1 (6 bases). The CDR3 runs 14 residues. V was trimmed by 6 bases and J by 6 bases, leaving 14 bases between them. Germline CDR1 reads SGHTA; CDR2 reads FQGTGA. As DNA, the CDR3 is TGTGCCAGCAGTCTTCAGGGGTGGGCCGGGGAGCTGTTTTTT. It specifies CASSLQGWAGELFF.

The sample holds a few counts of this clonotype. V and J are TRBV4-3 and TRBJ1-6; no reliable D call. V gave up 3 bases and J gave up 8 bases, with 20 bases separating them. The germline V gene encodes CDR1 LGHNA and CDR2 YSLEER. The CDR3 runs 17 residues. DNA of the CDR3: TGCGCCAGCAGCCACCGCCCTCGAGGGCAGCTACATTCACCCCTCCACTTT. It encodes CASSHRPRGQLHSPLHF.

The chain joins TRBV9 to TRBJ2-3; D may be TRBD2 (6 bases). CDR1 is SGDLS, CDR2 YYNGEE, per germline. This CDR3 is built from 15 residues. Between the trimmed V and J ends, which lost 3 bases and 6 bases, there was a span of 17 bases. In DNA, the CDR3 is TGTGCCAGCAGCGGATCCGGGACTCCCGCCGATACGCAGTATTTT. Translation: CASSGSGTPADTQYF.